These 21 T cell receptor beta chains were all obtained from the same sample, sequenced in a study of control samples from healthy donors and cancer patients. Profiled with immunoSEQ multiplex PCR; TCRdb holds only in-frame clones, not every one. The repertoire consists of roughly 120,000 clones, with more than 70% occurring once and the leading ten covering approximately 37%. The sequenced material came from blood. The receptors derive from a man aged 45-60 years in good health.

For the CDR3, the DNA is TGTGCCATCAGTGAGGTGACACTGCGGGGAAACACCATATATTTT. Translating it yields CAISEVTLRGNTIYF. This sequence joins TRBV10-3 and TRBJ1-3; D unresolved. The CDR3 has 15 amino acids. Germline loops: CDR1 ENHRY, CDR2 SYGVKD. Trimming shortened V by 2 bases and J by 4 bases, and 12 bases separated the two germline ends.

This rearrangement joins TRBV27 to TRBJ2-1; D not certain. V gave up 3 bases and J gave up 8 bases, with 17 bases separating them. The CDR3 consists of 15 residues. Germline V gene sequence: CDR1 MNHEY, CDR2 SMNVEV (reference sequence). CDR3 in DNA: TGTGCCAGCAGTTTGTCGCTAGTCCCGGGTCATGAGCAGTTCTTC. Protein: CASSLSLVPGHEQFF.

This clone was picked up one time. The chain has TRBV14 and TRBJ1-4; tentative D call: TRBD1 (6 bases). The length of the CDR3 is 16 residues. Germline CDR1 is SGHDN and CDR2 is FVKESK. V was clipped by 0 bases and J by 7 bases, with 15 bases between them. The CDR3 DNA sequence: TGTGCCAGCAGCCAAGATCGAACAGGGAGGAGTGAAAAACTGTTTTTT. Residues: CASSQDRTGRSEKLFF. The entire variable domain, with the rest obtained from reference TRBV14 and TRBJ1-4, is as follows: EAGVTQFPSHSVIEKGQTVTLRCDPISGHDNLYWYRRVMGKEIKFLLHFVKESKQDESGMPNNRFLAERTGGTYSTLKVQPAELEDSGVYFCASSQDRTGRSEKLFFGSGTQLSVL.

V gene TRBV2 combines with J gene TRBJ1-1; weak D call: TRBD1 (6 bases). The CDR3 contains 15 residues. Germline V lookup: CDR1 SNHLY, CDR2 FYNNEI. The V and J ends lost 5 bases and 6 bases respectively, with 19 bases between them. The CDR3 sequence: CASSPVSTGVAEAFF. CDR3 DNA: TGTGCCAGCAGTCCAGTTTCGACAGGCGTTGCTGAAGCTTTCTTT.

The rearrangement links TRBV19 to TRBJ2-4; the D gene is possibly TRBD2 (5 bases). Trimming removed 5 bases from V and 2 bases from J, with 16 bases in between. CDR1 is LNHDA, CDR2 SQIVND, per germline (reference sequence). The CDR3 has 16 residues. The CDR3 loop is CASSRRTEDPKNIQYF. Written as DNA, the CDR3 is TGTGCCAGTAGTCGCCGGACGGAGGATCCCAAAAACATTCAGTACTTC. Combining the CDR3 with reference TRBV19 and TRBJ2-4 gives the whole variable domain DGGITQSPKYLFRKEGQNVTLSCEQNLNHDAMYWYRQDPGQGLRLIYYSQIVNDFQKGDIAEGYSVSREKKESFPLTVTSAQKNPTAFYLCASSRRTEDPKNIQYFGAGTRLSVL.

The chain has TRBV5-8 and TRBJ2-6, with 9 bases matching TRBD1. Germline assignment: CDR1 SGHTS and CDR2 YDEGEE. The CDR3 runs 15 residues. The V gene end was trimmed by 6 bases and the J gene end by 4 bases; junction bases not matched to a gene: 5. The CDR3 nucleotides are TGTGCCAGCACCTTACAGGGGGCGGGGGCCAACGTCCTGACTTTC. Protein sequence: CASTLQGAGANVLTF.

This sequence joins TRBV27 and TRBJ1-1; D not certain. This CDR3 contains 13 residues. The V end was cut by 8 bases, the J end by 0 bases, with 10 bases between. Germline V gene data show CDR1 as MNHEY and CDR2 as SMNVEV (reference sequence). The DNA of the CDR3 is TGTGCCAGCCGGGCTGGGTTGAACACTGAAGCTTTCTTT. Protein: CASRAGLNTEAFF.

In its sample, this clone was seen once. This chain uses TRBV5-4 with TRBJ1-1; D is uncertain. Trimming took 3 bases from V and 9 from J, leaving 15 bases between them. This CDR3 spans 13 amino acids. CDR1 SGHNT and CDR2 YYREEE come from the germline V gene (reference sequence). DNA of the CDR3: TGTGCCAGCAGCTCCGTTGCAGGTCTCCAAGCTTTCTTT. It is translated as CASSSVAGLQAFF.

The rearrangement links TRBV19 to TRBJ1-2, with a weak D call TRBD1 (6 bases). V lost 8 bases, J lost 4 bases, and 20 bases lay in between. The CDR3 is 15 residues long. Per germline, CDR1 LNHDA and CDR2 SQIVND (reference sequence). The CDR3 DNA sequence: TGTGCCAGTGGGCCAGGGGCCTTAGTCTCCTATGGCTACACCTTC. Protein: CASGPGALVSYGYTF.

This clone has only a few counts. This chain links TRBV10-3 with TRBJ2-7; D call uncertain. V lost 6 bases and J lost 7, with 16 bases in between. Germline CDR1 is ENHRY and CDR2 is SYGVKD. CDR3 size: 13 residues. CDR3 sequence reads: CAISDHGRREQYF. The CDR3, as DNA: TGTGCCATCAGCGACCACGGTCGGCGGGAGCAGTACTTC.

This clone was recorded only once. The chain uses TRBV24-1 and TRBJ2-2, with unresolved D. The CDR3 is 16 amino acids. Germline V CDR1 and CDR2: KGHDR, SFDVKD. V was clipped by 0 bases and J by 3 bases, with 10 bases between them. The CDR3 bases are TGTGCCACCAGTGATTTGGAATCCTCTCACACCGGGGAGCTGTTTTTT. It translates to CATSDLESSHTGELFF.

This chain uses TRBV18 with TRBJ2-5; tentatively, D is TRBD2 (5 bases). Germline V gives CDR1 KGHSH, CDR2 LQKENI. V was trimmed by 0 bases and J by 5 bases, leaving 10 bases between them. This CDR3 is built from 14 residues. CDR3 sequence reads: CASSPPPGGETQYF. In nucleotides, the CDR3 is TGTGCCAGCTCACCACCGCCGGGCGGGGAGACCCAGTACTTC.

In this sample, this clone turned up once. The chain recombines TRBV4-2 with TRBJ2-5; 10 bases are shared with TRBD2. The CDR3 spans 17 residues. Trimming took 1 base from V and 5 from J; bases not matched to a gene: 10. CDR1 LGHNA and CDR2 YNFKEQ come from the germline V gene. The CDR3 region is CASSQGSGGADLETQYF. The CDR3 DNA sequence: TGTGCCAGCAGCCAAGGGAGCGGGGGGGCAGACTTGGAGACCCAGTACTTC.

This clone appeared once. The J gene is TRBJ1-5, the V gene TRBV10-3, with D possibly matching TRBD1 (6 bases). The germline CDR1 and CDR2 sequences are ENHRY and SYGVKD. The CDR3 extends over 13 amino acids. The ends were cut back, 7 bases at V and 5 bases at J, with 12 bases in the middle. The CDR3 bases are TGTGCCATCAATCGGGACACGGATCAGCCCCAGCATTTT. Translated: CAINRDTDQPQHF.

The V and J genes are TRBV19 and TRBJ2-2; 7 nucleotides align to TRBD1. J gave up 7 bases and V 6 bases, and 5 bases lay outside the gene matches. The CDR3 is 13 amino acids. The V gene's germline CDR1 is LNHDA and CDR2 SQIVND (reference sequence). The CDR3: CASSLTGDGELFF. The CDR3 DNA sequence: TGTGCCAGTAGCCTCACAGGGGACGGGGAGCTGTTTTTT.

This rearrangement joins TRBV27 to TRBJ1-5; no firm D call. CDR3 length: 13 amino acids. The V end was cut by 0 bases, the J end by 6 bases, with 6 bases between. The germline gives CDR1 MNHEY, CDR2 SMNVEV (reference sequence). CDR3 sequence reads: CASSLSWGQPQHF. In DNA form, the CDR3 reads TGTGCCAGCAGTTTATCGTGGGGTCAGCCCCAGCATTTT.

The chain recombines TRBV10-3 with TRBJ1-3, with 9 bases lining up with TRBD1. Germline trimming cut 4 bases from V and 3 bases from J; bases unmatched to any gene: 4. This CDR3 has 15 residues. Germline V gene lookup returns CDR1 ENHRY and CDR2 SYGVKD. CDR3 coding DNA: TGTGCCATCAGTGGGACAGGGGACGGTGGAAACACCATATATTTT. Translating gives CAISGTGDGGNTIYF.

The chain couples TRBV5-8 to TRBJ2-7; D is perhaps TRBD2 (6 bases). Trimming removed 0 bases from V and 0 bases from J, with 10 bases in between. The length of the CDR3 is 15 residues. Germline-derived CDR1 and CDR2 are SGHTS and YDEGEE. CDR3 nucleotide sequence: TGTGCCAGCAGCTTGGGCCGCGGGACCTCCTACGAGCAGTACTTC. It specifies CASSLGRGTSYEQYF.

The J gene is TRBJ2-1, the V gene TRBV9; the D gene is possibly TRBD2 (7 bases). The CDR3 totals 16 residues. Trimming stripped 3 bases from V and 7 bases from J, with 20 bases between. Germline V lookup: CDR1 SGDLS, CDR2 YYNGEE. CDR3: CASSAAEGGLRNEQFF. The DNA of the CDR3 is TGTGCCAGCAGCGCCGCGGAGGGGGGGCTTCGTAATGAGCAGTTCTTC.

The rearrangement uses TRBV9 and TRBJ1-1; D is possibly TRBD1 (5 bases). The CDR3 extends over 16 amino acids. Germline V gene lookup returns CDR1 SGDLS and CDR2 YYNGEE. The V end lost 0 bases, the J end lost 5 bases, and 17 bases lay between the germline ends. The CDR3 reads CASSVVFGGVGTEAFF. Written as DNA, the CDR3 is TGTGCCAGCAGCGTAGTATTTGGAGGGGTAGGTACTGAAGCTTTCTTT.

CDR3 coding DNA: TGTGCCAGCGCTCCCGGGGGACAGGACTATGGCTACACCTTC. The encoded protein is CASAPGGQDYGYTF. The chain has TRBV27 and TRBJ1-2; 8 nucleotides agree with TRBD1. Germline V gene data show CDR1 as MNHEY and CDR2 as SMNVEV (reference sequence). The V gene end was trimmed by 8 bases and the J gene end by 3 bases; junction bases not matched to a gene: 8. The CDR3 has 14 amino acids.